The entry below describes one T cell receptor beta chain. Its specificity is not known. Generated by immunoSEQ multiplex PCR, the TCRdb table keeps only in-frame clones and is missing some. The table shows under 30,000 clones, with roughly 79% occurring only once. The data were taken from a study of regulatory dendritic cells for organ transplantation. Study conclusions and caveats: Among resting subsets, memory CD8+ cells contained the most alloreactive clonotypes. Naive T cells showed high diversity, memory cells less, memory CD8+ least. Mature dendritic cells appeared to drive more memory CD8+ clonal expansion than regulatory ones.

Memory T cells were CD45RO+, naive were CD45RA+, sorted by FACS. V trimming: 4 bases; J trimming: 5 bases; junction bases outside the gene matches: 3. CDR3 length: 15 amino acids. Germline V gene lookup returns CDR1 MNHNS and CDR2 SASEGT. Sequenced sample: memory CD4+ T cells from blood. Subset defined: CD45RO+ memory T cells. The sequence was collected from a human donor in good health. The V call is TRBV6-1, the J call TRBJ2-3; 13 bases fit TRBD2. CDR3 loop: CASSGTSGGLDTQYF. The DNA of the CDR3 is TGTGCCAGCAGTGGGACTAGCGGGGGTTTAGATACGCAGTATTTT.